One sample yielded the 6 T cell receptor beta chains listed below, sequenced in a study of shared clonotypes between healthy human individuals. Only in-frame clones appear in the TCRdb table, and some are missing; sequencing was by immunoSEQ multiplex PCR. The repertoire includes some 2.3 million clones, more than 80% of them detected once, and about 0.41% sits in the top ten. Sample: naive CD4+ T cells from PBMCs. Described subset: CD45RA+ positively selected. The origin of the receptors is a man younger than 30 in good health. Some clones in this sample may be carry-over from other donors' samples.

The rearrangement links TRBV5-1 to TRBJ2-5; D perhaps matches TRBD1 (6 bases). The CDR3 is 15 residues long. Trimming removed 4 bases from V and 2 bases from J, with 15 bases in between. Germline CDR1 and CDR2: SGHRS and YFSETQ. The CDR3 protein is CASSPGVGTQETQYF. CDR3 in DNA: TGCGCCAGCAGCCCAGGGGTGGGGACACAAGAGACCCAGTACTTC. Based on the CDR3 plus reference TRBV5-1 and TRBJ2-5, the full variable domain is KAGVTQTPRYLIKTRGQQVTLSCSPISGHRSVSWYQQTPGQGLQFLFEYFSETQRNKGNFPGRFSGRQFSNSRSEMNVSTLELGDSALYLCASSPGVGTQETQYFGPGTRLLVL.

The V call is TRBV11-2, the J call TRBJ2-1; TRBD2 agrees at 9 bases. CDR1 SGHAT and CDR2 FQNNGV come from the germline V gene. The length of the CDR3 is 16 residues. J gave up 7 bases and V 2 bases, and 9 bases lay outside the gene matches. The DNA of the CDR3 is TGTGCCAGCAGCTTACGTGGAGGACTAGCGATGAATGAGCAGTTCTTC. Protein sequence: CASSLRGGLAMNEQFF.

This clone is a singleton in its sample. The chain uses TRBV7-8 and TRBJ2-5, with 7 positions matching TRBD2. Germline V gives CDR1 SGHVS, CDR2 FQNEAQ. CDR3 length: 15 amino acids. With V trimmed by 2 bases and J by 1 base, 4 bases remained unmatched. CDR3 protein: CASSLRSGTQETQYF. The CDR3 coding sequence is TGTGCCAGCAGCTTACGGAGCGGGACCCAAGAGACCCAGTACTTC.

A single count supports this clone. The V and J genes are TRBV5-1 and TRBJ2-1; 10 bases are a match to TRBD2. Trimming cost V 4 bases and J 8 bases; bases outside gene matches: 15. Germline V gives CDR1 SGHRS, CDR2 YFSETQ. The CDR3 extends over 17 amino acids. The CDR3 loop is CASSLARLAGARDEQFF. In nucleotides, the CDR3 is TGCGCCAGCAGCCTGGCCCGGCTAGCGGGAGCGCGGGATGAGCAGTTCTTC.

The chain joins TRBV6-5 to TRBJ1-3; D not certain. The germline V gene has CDR1 MNHEY and CDR2 SVGAGI. The CDR3 is 13 residues long. Trimming pared 2 bases from V and 8 bases from J, leaving 10 bases between. CDR3: CASSYGPGHTIYF. CDR3 coding DNA: TGTGCCAGCAGTTACGGGCCAGGCCACACCATATATTTT.

The DNA for the CDR3 is TGTGCCAGCAGCTCCCGCCCGGGACTTCCCACAGAGCAGTTCTTC. Its translation is CASSSRPGLPTEQFF. The chain uses TRBV7-3 and TRBJ2-1; D is perhaps TRBD2 (6 bases). The germline V gene encodes CDR1 SGHTA and CDR2 FQGTGA. This CDR3 has 15 residues. Deletions cut 4 bases from V and 10 bases from J, with 20 bases between.